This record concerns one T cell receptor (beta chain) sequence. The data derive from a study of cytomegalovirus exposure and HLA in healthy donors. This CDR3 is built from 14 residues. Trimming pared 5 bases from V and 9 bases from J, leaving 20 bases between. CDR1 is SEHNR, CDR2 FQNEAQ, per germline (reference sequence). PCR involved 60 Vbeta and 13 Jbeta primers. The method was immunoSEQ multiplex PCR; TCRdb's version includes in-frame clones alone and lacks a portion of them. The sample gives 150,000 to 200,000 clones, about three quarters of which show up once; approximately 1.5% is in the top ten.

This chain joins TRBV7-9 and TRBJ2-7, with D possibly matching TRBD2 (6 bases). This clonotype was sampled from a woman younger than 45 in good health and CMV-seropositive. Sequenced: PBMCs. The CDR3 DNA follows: TGTGCCAGCAGCCCCGGGGGAGGCTTCTCCCCGCAGTACTTC. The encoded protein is CASSPGGGFSPQYF.